These T cell receptor beta chains were read from a single sample in a study of blood T cell repertoires in COVID-19. Assay: immunoSEQ multiplex PCR; the TCRdb copy retains only in-frame clones and omits some. Here the sample spans roughly 150,000 clones, roughly 90% being singletons. Sequenced: peripheral blood. Receptors were obtained from a man in his sixties with acute or convalescent COVID-19. Both conserved end residues are part of each CDR3. Fields, in order: V gene, J gene, clone size, D gene, CDR3 protein, CDR3 DNA. D genes are given only for firm matches. Rows may omit the clone size; those that give it use once, few, many or a size class.

V: TRBV6-5; J: TRBJ2-3; size: .; D: .; CDR3: CASSSLRSGTDTQYF; DNA: TGTGCCAGCAGCTCCCTCCGGAGTGGCACAGATACGCAGTATTTT
V: TRBV11-2; J: TRBJ1-2; size: .; D: .; CDR3: CASSARTGNYGYTF; DNA: TGTGCCAGCAGCGCAAGAACAGGAAACTATGGCTACACCTTC
V: TRBV6-4; J: TRBJ2-2; size: .; D: TRBD2; CDR3: CASSRASGGTNTGELFF; DNA: TGTGCCAGCAGTAGGGCTAGCGGGGGTACGAACACCGGGGAGCTGTTTTTT
V: TRBV10-1; J: TRBJ1-6; size: .; D: .; CDR3: CASSESTHWTTYNSPLHF; DNA: TGCGCCAGCAGTGAGTCGACTCATTGGACAACCTATAATTCACCCCTCCACTTT
V: TRBV4-2; J: TRBJ1-4; size: .; D: .; CDR3: CASSQIQGTNEKLFF; DNA: TGTGCCAGCAGCCAGATACAGGGTACTAATGAAAAACTGTTTTTT
V: TRBV6-6; J: TRBJ1-5; size: once; D: TRBD1; CDR3: CASSNDRGNQPQHF; DNA: TGTGCCAGCAGTAACGACAGGGGGAATCAGCCCCAGCATTTT
V: TRBV21-1; J: TRBJ1-3; size: .; D: .; CDR3: CASSKVGAVSGNTIYF; DNA: TGTGCCAGCAGCAAAGTGGGGGCAGTATCTGGAAACACCATATATTTT
V: TRBV7-2; J: TRBJ1-4; size: .; D: .; CDR3: CASSLYGEKLFF; DNA: TGTGCCAGCAGCTTATACGGTGAAAAACTGTTTTTT
V: TRBV24-1; J: TRBJ1-5; size: .; D: TRBD1; CDR3: CATSDHGQGNQPQHF; DNA: TGTGCCACCAGTGACCACGGACAGGGCAATCAGCCCCAGCATTTT
V: TRBV29-1; J: TRBJ1-4; size: .; D: .; CDR3: CSVVTPDKGRELFF; DNA: TGCAGCGTTGTGACTCCTGACAAGGGCAGGGAACTGTTTTTT
V: TRBV5-1; J: TRBJ2-7; size: .; D: TRBD1; CDR3: CASSTQGAGPYEQYF; DNA: TGCGCCAGCAGCACCCAGGGGGCTGGTCCCTACGAGCAGTACTTC
V: TRBV21-1; J: TRBJ1-2; size: .; D: .; CDR3: CASSKAEGGYGYTF; DNA: TGTGCCAGCAGCAAAGCGGAAGGGGGCTATGGCTACACCTTC
V: TRBV7-9; J: TRBJ1-5; size: once; D: TRBD1; CDR3: CASSPKAGGQNQPQHF; DNA: TGTGCCAGCAGCCCGAAGGCAGGGGGACAAAATCAGCCCCAGCATTTT
V: TRBV13; J: TRBJ1-1; size: few; D: TRBD1; CDR3: CASSSYRGGTEAFF; DNA: TGTGCCAGCAGCTCGTACAGGGGAGGAACTGAAGCTTTCTTT
V: TRBV11-1; J: TRBJ1-2; size: .; D: TRBD1; CDR3: CASRPGQGPMEGYTF; DNA: TGTGCCAGCAGACCAGGACAGGGGCCTATGGAGGGCTACACCTTC
V: TRBV12-3/TRBV12-4; J: TRBJ2-3; size: .; D: TRBD1; CDR3: CASSEGTVRQYF; DNA: TGTGCCAGCAGCGAGGGGACAGTTAGGCAGTATTTT
V: TRBV7-9; J: TRBJ2-7; size: .; D: TRBD1; CDR3: CASSPPTGANSYEQYF; DNA: TGTGCCAGCAGCCCCCCGACAGGGGCCAACTCCTACGAGCAGTACTTC
V: TRBV2; J: TRBJ1-5; size: .; D: .; CDR3: CASSGLSENQPQHF; DNA: TGTGCCAGCAGTGGGTTGTCAGAAAATCAGCCCCAGCATTTT
V: TRBV7-2; J: TRBJ1-4; size: once; D: .; CDR3: CASSPEARTNEKLFF; DNA: TGTGCCAGCAGCCCAGAGGCCCGTACAAATGAAAAACTGTTTTTT
V: TRBV19; J: TRBJ2-6; size: .; D: TRBD1; CDR3: CASRGTGRAGANVLTF; DNA: TGTGCCAGTAGAGGGACAGGGCGGGCTGGGGCCAACGTCCTGACTTTC
V: TRBV5-4; J: TRBJ2-3; size: .; D: TRBD2; CDR3: CASSLFSGGADTQYF; DNA: TGTGCCAGCAGCCTTTTTAGCGGGGGGGCAGATACGCAGTATTTT
V: TRBV6-5; J: TRBJ2-7; size: once; D: .; CDR3: CASSYIQGRDEQYF; DNA: TGTGCCAGCAGTTACATACAGGGAAGAGACGAGCAGTACTTC
V: TRBV18; J: TRBJ1-5; size: few; D: TRBD1; CDR3: CASSPGTGGNQPQHF; DNA: TGTGCCAGCTCACCCGGGACAGGGGGCAATCAGCCCCAGCATTTT
V: TRBV4-1; J: TRBJ2-1; size: .; D: TRBD1; CDR3: CASSQLLLPGQVYNEQFF; DNA: TGCGCCAGCAGCCAACTCCTTCTTCCGGGACAGGTGTACAATGAGCAGTTCTTC
V: TRBV21-1; J: TRBJ1-6; size: many; D: .; CDR3: CASSKGTDNSPLHF; DNA: TGTGCCAGCAGCAAAGGGACAGATAATTCACCCCTCCACTTT
V: TRBV18; J: TRBJ1-1; size: .; D: .; CDR3: CASSSTLFNEAFF; DNA: TGTGCCAGCTCATCCACATTGTTCAATGAAGCTTTCTTT
V: TRBV6-5; J: TRBJ1-6; size: .; D: TRBD1; CDR3: CASTRGQGTSPLHF; DNA: TGTGCCAGCACCCGAGGACAGGGTACTTCACCCCTCCACTTT
V: TRBV19; J: TRBJ1-1; size: .; D: .; CDR3: CASSIRGGNTEAFF; DNA: TGTGCCAGTAGTATACGGGGGGGCAACACTGAAGCTTTCTTT
V: TRBV9; J: TRBJ2-7; size: .; D: TRBD1; CDR3: CASSPRDRVEQYF; DNA: TGTGCCAGCAGCCCCCGGGACAGGGTGGAGCAGTACTTC
V: TRBV7-9; J: TRBJ2-7; size: .; D: TRBD2; CDR3: CASSFERGTSGGLKQYF; DNA: TGTGCCAGCAGCTTTGAAAGGGGGACTAGCGGGGGCCTTAAGCAGTACTTC
V: TRBV6-2/TRBV6-3; J: TRBJ2-1; size: .; D: TRBD1; CDR3: CASSYIQGQYNEQFF; DNA: TGTGCCAGCAGTTACATACAGGGGCAGTACAATGAGCAGTTCTTC
V: TRBV7-9; J: TRBJ1-1; size: .; D: .; CDR3: CASSLSVEAFF; DNA: TGTGCCAGCAGCTTATCCGTTGAAGCTTTCTTT
V: TRBV27; J: TRBJ2-1; size: .; D: TRBD2; CDR3: CASSDGGVYNEQFF; DNA: TGTGCCAGCAGTGATGGGGGGGTTTACAATGAGCAGTTCTTC
V: TRBV7-9; J: TRBJ2-4; size: .; D: .; CDR3: CASSLGAGQDIQYF; DNA: TGTGCCAGCAGCTTAGGGGCAGGGCAGGACATTCAGTACTTC
V: TRBV5-1; J: TRBJ1-2; size: .; D: .; CDR3: CASSPGASGGRTNYGYTF; DNA: TGCGCCAGCAGCCCCGGAGCTAGCGGGGGCCGAACGAACTATGGCTACACCTTC
V: TRBV5-1; J: TRBJ1-5; size: .; D: .; CDR3: CASSLDPGPNQPQHF; DNA: TGCGCCAGCAGCTTGGACCCAGGGCCCAATCAGCCCCAGCATTTT
V: TRBV29-1; J: TRBJ2-3; size: .; D: .; CDR3: CSVEGGRSTDTQYF; DNA: TGCAGCGTTGAAGGGGGGAGGAGCACAGATACGCAGTATTTT
V: TRBV24-1; J: TRBJ1-4; size: once; D: .; CDR3: CATSDQSKTGTEKLFF; DNA: TGTGCCACCAGTGACCAGTCAAAGACAGGAACTGAAAAACTGTTTTTT
V: TRBV10-2; J: TRBJ2-1; size: .; D: TRBD2; CDR3: CASSEASGGSNEQFF; DNA: TGCGCCAGCAGTGAGGCTAGCGGGGGGTCCAATGAGCAGTTCTTC
V: TRBV7-9; J: TRBJ1-2; size: .; D: TRBD1; CDR3: CASSLDRGNYGYTF; DNA: TGTGCCAGCAGCTTAGACAGGGGGAACTATGGCTACACCTTC
V: TRBV7-9; J: TRBJ2-5; size: .; D: .; CDR3: CASSSYQETQYF; DNA: TGTGCCAGCAGCTCGTACCAAGAGACCCAGTACTTC
V: TRBV9; J: TRBJ2-7; size: .; D: .; CDR3: CASSADTRVYEQYF; DNA: TGTGCCAGCAGCGCAGACACGCGGGTCTACGAGCAGTACTTC
V: TRBV7-9; J: TRBJ1-2; size: .; D: .; CDR3: CASSLGQANYGYTF; DNA: TGTGCCAGCAGCTTAGGACAGGCTAACTATGGCTACACCTTC
V: TRBV7-9; J: TRBJ2-3; size: .; D: TRBD1; CDR3: CASSKTTGNSKADTQYF; DNA: TGTGCCAGCAGTAAAACGACAGGGAATAGTAAGGCAGATACGCAGTATTTT
V: TRBV5-6; J: TRBJ2-5; size: .; D: TRBD2; CDR3: CASSVTKRGTYQETQYF; DNA: TGTGCCAGCAGCGTGACAAAGCGGGGGACCTACCAAGAGACCCAGTACTTC
V: TRBV19; J: TRBJ2-2; size: .; D: TRBD1; CDR3: CASSTQGAVNTGELFF; DNA: TGTGCCAGTAGTACCCAGGGGGCCGTGAACACCGGGGAGCTGTTTTTT
V: TRBV7-9; J: TRBJ2-7; size: .; D: TRBD1; CDR3: CASRPQGARLGEQYF; DNA: TGTGCCAGCAGACCCCAGGGGGCGCGTTTGGGAGAGCAGTACTTC
V: TRBV5-1; J: TRBJ1-2; size: few; D: .; CDR3: CASSLLIGFSYF; DNA: TGCGCCAGCAGCTTGCTAATCGGGTTTTCCTACTTC
V: TRBV18; J: TRBJ2-1; size: .; D: TRBD2; CDR3: CASSPRSGGGNNEQFF; DNA: TGTGCCAGCTCACCCAGGAGCGGGGGGGGAAACAATGAGCAGTTCTTC
V: TRBV5-1; J: TRBJ2-1; size: .; D: TRBD2; CDR3: CASSATSGVVNEQFF; DNA: TGCGCCAGCAGCGCGACTAGCGGGGTTGTCAATGAGCAGTTCTTC
V: TRBV13; J: TRBJ2-1; size: .; D: TRBD2; CDR3: CASRKSQGLENNEQFF; DNA: TGTGCCAGCCGAAAATCACAGGGACTAGAGAACAATGAGCAGTTCTTC
V: TRBV3-1/TRBV3-2; J: TRBJ1-2; size: .; D: .; CDR3: CASSHPSLGVYGYTF; DNA: TGTGCCAGCAGCCATCCATCATTGGGAGTCTATGGCTACACCTTC